This T cell receptor (beta chain) was identified in a study of blood T cell repertoires in COVID-19. Study in general: The United States, Italy and Spain provided the acute and convalescent COVID-19 samples. T cells, B-cell-depleted T cells, or PBMCs supplied cDNA or gDNA.

With 3 bases removed from V and 4 bases from J, the gap between germline ends came to 13 bases. Per germline, CDR1 MDHEN and CDR2 SYDVKM. The CDR3 contains 15 residues. Participants reported their clinical history, and cohort assignment relied on those reports. Someone with COVID-19 had been met by exposed participants within 2 weeks before study entry. The repertoire was sequenced with immunoSEQ multiplex PCR; TCRdb's copy has only in-frame clones and lacks some. The sample contains approximately 220,000 clones, 83% of which appear only once. This TCR was recovered from a woman in her forties who had been exposed to COVID-19. Sequencing was performed on PBMCs or T cells enriched from blood (not recorded which). V and J are TRBV28 and TRBJ1-5; the D gene is possibly TRBD1 (5 bases). The CDR3 DNA is TGTGCCAGCAGTTTTGGGCAGGGTTTAAATCAGCCCCAGCATTTT. As protein: CASSFGQGLNQPQHF.